A single T cell receptor (beta chain) is shown here with its context. Its antigen remains unidentified. The CDR3 contains 13 residues. In germline, CDR1 is MNHNS, CDR2 SASEGT. Trimming pared 6 bases from V and 5 bases from J, leaving 14 bases between. These data are taken from a study of T-cell memory formation after mild COVID-19. Findings of the study overall: Pre-infection memory held some responding clones, suggesting pre-existing cross-reactive T cells responded. Nothing showed for sure that second-wave clones peaking on day 37 were SARS-CoV-2 specific.

TCRdb called the 5' RACE reads again in MiXCR, with one record for every CDR3 protein. Found here are about 250,000 distinct CDR3 sequences, roughly 18% of them singletons; the top ten hold 23%. This receptor was taken from a man in his late teens or twenties who had mild COVID-19 (a few samples of this study predate the infection). Cell type and time point are not known. Sequenced: PBMCs or a T cell subset sorted from them (not recorded which). The chain uses TRBV6-1 and TRBJ2-7; the D gene is possibly TRBD1 (6 bases). CDR3 protein: CASSINRDHEQYF. Written as DNA, the CDR3 is TGTGCCAGCAGCATTAACAGGGACCACGAGCAGTACTTC.